The T cell receptor beta chain under discussion was sequenced for a study of T cell responses to AZD1222 COVID-19 vaccine. Study-wide points: Only 6 or 7 AZD1222 recipients tested seropositive at baseline.

Repertoires were generated with immunoSEQ multiplex PCR, while TCRdb's copy carries only in-frame clones and drops some. The profile shows about 120,000 clones, roughly 90% of them singletons. To note about this clone: Its antigen is not known.

Germline CDR1 and CDR2: SGHRS and YFSETQ. With 4 bases removed from V and 6 bases from J, the gap between germline ends came to 11 bases. The CDR3 spans 13 residues. This sample comprised peripheral blood, obtained on day 0 of AZD1222 vaccination. The rearrangement links TRBV5-1 to TRBJ2-1; possible D gene TRBD1, 6 bases. The TCR originated in an adult in good health. This CDR3 is CASSIPDSNEQFF. The CDR3 nucleotides read TGCGCCAGCAGCATCCCGGACAGCAATGAGCAGTTCTTC.